These T cell receptor beta chains were read from a single sample in a study of blood T cells in healthy people across ages. From the 5' RACE reads, TCRdb called clonotypes with MiXCR, one entry per CDR3 protein. The profile covers approximately 680,000 distinct CDR3 sequences, with roughly 32% appearing a single time and roughly 14% taken by the ten largest. The sample comprised blood. The receptors were sampled from a woman older than 75 in good health. CDR3s include the opening cysteine and the closing phenylalanine or tryptophan. The order of the fields is D gene, J gene, clone size, V gene, CDR3 protein, CDR3 DNA. D genes are given only for firm matches. For some rows the clone size is stated as once, few or many, or as a class when expanded; others skip it.

-	TRBJ1-1	few	TRBV7-8	CASSMTLWNTEAFF	TGTGCCAGCAGCATGACCCTATGGAACACTGAAGCTTTCTTT
-	TRBJ1-6	many	TRBV7-9	CASSQVQNSPLHF	TGTGCCAGCAGCCAGGTACAGAATTCACCCCTCCACTTT
TRBD2	TRBJ2-5	-	TRBV5-1	CASSLGSGAYQETQYF	TGCGCCAGCAGCTTGGGAAGCGGGGCTTACCAAGAGACCCAGTACTTC
TRBD2	TRBJ2-1	-	TRBV19	CASSIGTSGDNEQFF	TGTGCCAGTAGTATCGGGACTAGCGGGGACAATGAGCAGTTCTTC
-	TRBJ1-5	many	TRBV27	CASARTVGQPQHF	TGTGCCAGCGCCAGGACAGTCGGTCAGCCCCAGCATTTT
-	TRBJ1-1	few	TRBV7-2	CASSLATTPKAFF	TGTGCCAGCAGCTTAGCCACAACACCTAAAGCTTTCTTT
TRBD1	TRBJ2-1	many	TRBV7-2	CASSLDRASYNEQFF	TGTGCCAGCAGTTTAGACAGGGCTTCCTACAATGAGCAGTTCTTC
-	TRBJ2-2	-	TRBV30	CAWGGTNTGELFF	TGTGCCTGGGGGGGCACGAACACCGGGGAGCTGTTTTTT
-	TRBJ2-1	-	TRBV5-1	CASTPGGGYNEQFF	TGCGCCAGCACCCCGGGGGGCGGCTACAATGAGCAGTTCTTC
-	TRBJ1-4	few	TRBV20-1	CSAGSGAGSEKLFF	TGCAGTGCTGGTAGCGGAGCCGGATCTGAAAAACTGTTTTTT
TRBD2	TRBJ2-3	many	TRBV9	CASSVAGGAFDTQYF	TGTGCCAGCAGCGTAGCGGGGGGGGCGTTCGATACGCAGTATTTT
-	TRBJ2-3	-	TRBV12-3/TRBV12-4	CARGPADAQYF	TGTGCCAGAGGACCGGCAGATGCGCAGTATTTT
-	TRBJ2-2	few	TRBV20-1	CSAVSGLGGELFF	TGCAGTGCTGTATCAGGGCTTGGCGGGGAGCTGTTTTTT
-	TRBJ1-5	-	TRBV7-6	CASSLFSGQNQPQHF	TGTGCCAGCAGCTTATTCTCCGGGCAGAATCAGCCCCAGCATTTT
TRBD1	TRBJ2-6	many	TRBV10-3	CAISEPGQGRANVLTF	TGTGCCATCAGTGAGCCCGGACAGGGGCGGGCCAACGTCCTGACTTTC
TRBD1	TRBJ2-1	many	TRBV30	CAWSRDRVIGEQFF	TGTGCCTGGTCCCGGGACAGGGTAATAGGTGAGCAGTTCTTC
TRBD2	TRBJ2-3	-	TRBV5-1	CASSFASGRTDTQYF	TGCGCCAGCAGCTTCGCAAGCGGGAGAACAGATACGCAGTATTTT
TRBD1	TRBJ2-7	many	TRBV5-1	CASSPRTGGYEQYF	TGTGCCAGCAGTCCCCGGACAGGGGGCTACGAGCAGTACTTC
TRBD2	TRBJ2-7	many	TRBV7-3	CASSISGGLSYEQYF	TGTGCCAGCAGCATTAGCGGGGGCCTCTCCTACGAGCAGTACTTC
-	TRBJ1-2	many	TRBV7-8	CASSLGLTGFYGYTF	TGTGCCAGCAGCTTAGGGTTGACAGGTTTCTATGGCTACACCTTC
-	TRBJ2-2	few	TRBV19	CASSPENGGGTGELFF	TGTGCCAGTAGTCCCGAAAACGGAGGGGGCACCGGGGAGCTGTTTTTT
-	TRBJ1-4	many	TRBV6-6	CASGDGNEKLFF	TGTGCCAGCGGGGATGGTAATGAAAAACTGTTTTTT
TRBD2	TRBJ2-1	many	TRBV27	CASSLTSGGPLGEQFF	TGTGCCAGCAGTTTGACTAGCGGGGGGCCTCTGGGGGAGCAGTTCTTC
TRBD2	TRBJ2-5	many	TRBV7-2	CASSLRRSRGGETQYF	TGTGCCAGCAGCTTACGCCGCTCCCGGGGGGGGGAGACCCAGTACTTC
-	TRBJ2-5	many	TRBV7-2	CASSLAWAPEETQYF	TGTGCCAGCAGCTTAGCGTGGGCTCCAGAGGAGACCCAGTACTTC
-	TRBJ2-1	-	TRBV20-1	CSAPFYRDTGIYNEQFF	TGCAGTGCCCCCTTCTACCGGGACACCGGAATTTACAATGAGCAGTTCTTC
TRBD1	TRBJ1-5	many	TRBV10-3	CAISEPSGTGHQPQHF	TGTGCCATCAGTGAGCCGAGCGGGACAGGTCATCAGCCCCAGCATTTT
TRBD2	TRBJ2-2	few	TRBV7-2	CASSPGLALNTGELFF	TGTGCCAGCAGCCCGGGACTAGCCCTGAACACCGGGGAGCTGTTTTTT
TRBD2	TRBJ2-7	many	TRBV27	CASSPGLAGAPPYEQYF	TGTGCCAGCAGTCCAGGACTAGCGGGGGCGCCCCCCTACGAGCAGTACTTC
-	TRBJ2-3	many	TRBV10-3	CAIGLTSATDTQYF	TGTGCCATCGGCTTGACTAGTGCCACAGATACGCAGTATTTT
-	TRBJ1-2	once	TRBV7-2	CASGLSQDRVYGYTF	TGTGCCAGCGGCTTATCACAGGACAGAGTCTACGGCTACACCTTC
-	TRBJ2-5	many	TRBV3-1	CASSQDPQAQYF	TGTGCCAGCAGCCAAGATCCGCAGGCCCAGTACTTC
-	TRBJ1-5	-	TRBV20-1	CSASRSNQPQHF	TGCAGTGCTAGCCGGAGCAATCAGCCCCAGCATTTT
-	TRBJ2-2	many	TRBV6-1	CASSVEGAGELFF	TGTGCCAGCAGTGTAGAGGGGGCCGGGGAGCTGTTTTTT
-	TRBJ2-1	many	TRBV20-1	CSARDTGGSYNEQFF	TGCAGTGCTAGAGATACGGGCGGCTCCTACAATGAGCAGTTCTTC
-	TRBJ2-5	-	TRBV5-1	CASSLSRGKETQYF	TGCGCCAGCAGCTTGAGCAGGGGAAAAGAGACCCAGTACTTC
-	TRBJ2-1	many	TRBV18	CASSPPTGRNNEQFF	TGTGCCAGCTCACCACCGACCGGCAGAAACAATGAGCAGTTCTTC
TRBD2	TRBJ2-4	-	TRBV6-5	CASQLAGANEQYF	TGTGCCAGCCAACTAGCGGGAGCTAACGAGCAGTACTTT
-	TRBJ2-7	-	TRBV25-1	CASTPGGYNSYEQYF	TGTGCCAGCACCCCAGGGGGGTACAACTCCTACGAGCAGTACTTC
-	TRBJ1-6	many	TRBV7-3	CASSPNHGFPLHF	TGTGCCAGCAGCCCGAATCACGGGTTTCCCCTCCACTTT
TRBD1	TRBJ2-1	-	TRBV20-1	CSARLGTGVHNEQFF	TGCAGTGCTAGACTCGGGACAGGGGTGCACAATGAGCAGTTCTTC
TRBD2	TRBJ2-1	many	TRBV20-1	CSAKAPGAGGSYNEQFF	TGCAGTGCTAAAGCCCCTGGAGCGGGGGGATCCTACAATGAGCAGTTCTTC
-	TRBJ2-3	many	TRBV5-1	CASSWSRGGTDTQYF	TGCGCCAGCAGCTGGTCGAGAGGGGGAACAGATACGCAGTATTTT
TRBD1	TRBJ2-1	many	TRBV7-2	CASSQPPGTGKNNEQFF	TGTGCCAGCAGCCAACCACCCGGGACAGGGAAAAACAATGAGCAGTTCTTC
-	TRBJ1-1	-	TRBV5-1	CASSLSTQNTEAFF	TGCGCCAGCAGTTTGTCAACACAGAACACTGAAGCTTTCTTT
-	TRBJ1-4	many	TRBV7-2	CASSSGATNEKLFF	TGTGCCAGCAGCTCGGGGGCAACTAATGAAAAACTGTTTTTT
TRBD1	TRBJ2-1	many	TRBV18	CASSTGTGGVGYNEQFF	TGTGCCAGCTCTACCGGGACAGGGGGCGTAGGATACAATGAGCAGTTCTTC
TRBD1	TRBJ1-5	many	TRBV12-3/TRBV12-4	CASSPDRVEGQPQHF	TGTGCCAGCAGTCCTGACAGGGTGGAGGGTCAGCCCCAGCATTTT